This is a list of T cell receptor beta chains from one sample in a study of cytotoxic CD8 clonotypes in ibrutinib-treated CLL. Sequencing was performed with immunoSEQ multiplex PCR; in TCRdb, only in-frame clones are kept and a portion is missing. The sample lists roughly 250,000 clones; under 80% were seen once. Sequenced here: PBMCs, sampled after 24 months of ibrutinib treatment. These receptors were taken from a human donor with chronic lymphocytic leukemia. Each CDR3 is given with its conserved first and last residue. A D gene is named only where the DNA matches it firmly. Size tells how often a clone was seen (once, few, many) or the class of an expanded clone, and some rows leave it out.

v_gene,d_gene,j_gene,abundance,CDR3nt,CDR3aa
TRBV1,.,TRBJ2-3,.,TGCACCAGCAGCCAAGATGTCCCGGGACGGCGAGGCACAGATACGCAGTATTTT,CTSSQDVPGRRGTDTQYF
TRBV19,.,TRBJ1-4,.,TGTGCCAGTAGTAGTCTCGTTGCAACTAATGAAAAACTGTTTTTT,CASSSLVATNEKLFF
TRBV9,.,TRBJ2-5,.,TGTGCCAGCAGCGTAGGTGCTGCCGAGACCCAGTACTTC,CASSVGAAETQYF
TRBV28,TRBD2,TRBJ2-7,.,TGTGCCAGCAGTCCCCAGACTAGCGGGCTCTACGAGCAGTACTTC,CASSPQTSGLYEQYF
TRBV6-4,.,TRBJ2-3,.,TGTGCCAGCAGTGTAAACCCCGGGAGCACAGATACGCAGTATTTT,CASSVNPGSTDTQYF
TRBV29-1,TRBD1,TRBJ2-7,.,TGCAGCGTGGATCCGGGACAGGGCCACGAGCAGTACTTC,CSVDPGQGHEQYF
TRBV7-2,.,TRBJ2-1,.,TGTGCCAGCAGCTCAACTACACTTGAGCAGTTCTTC,CASSSTTLEQFF
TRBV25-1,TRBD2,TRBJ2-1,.,TGTGCCAGCAGTAAGGCGGGCGGGAGCAATGAGCAGTTCTTC,CASSKAGGSNEQFF
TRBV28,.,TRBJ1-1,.,TGTGCCAGCAGTTTAGACCCCCTCTCGGACACTGAAGCTTTCTTT,CASSLDPLSDTEAFF
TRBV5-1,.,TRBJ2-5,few,TGCGCCAGCAGCTTAGGGGAGTGGGGCCAAGAGACCCAGTACTTC,CASSLGEWGQETQYF
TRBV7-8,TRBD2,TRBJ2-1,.,TGTGCCAGCAGCTTAATCCCAGCGGGAGGGCCCGGTGAGCAGTTCTTC,CASSLIPAGGPGEQFF
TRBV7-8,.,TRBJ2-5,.,TGTGCCAGCAGCCCGGGGACACCCTCGGGGTACTTC,CASSPGTPSGYF
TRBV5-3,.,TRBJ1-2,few,TGTGCCAGAAGCTTGGGACCACCACCTAACTATGGCTACACCTTC,CARSLGPPPNYGYTF
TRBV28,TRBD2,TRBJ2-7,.,TGTGCCAGCAGCCCAATCGGGGGGATCATCTACGAGCAGTACTTC,CASSPIGGIIYEQYF
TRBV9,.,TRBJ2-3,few,TGTGCCAGCAGCGTAGAAGTACCAGATACGCAGTATTTT,CASSVEVPDTQYF
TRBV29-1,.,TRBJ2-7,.,TGCAGCGTTGACCTCCAGGGCGAGCAGTACTTC,CSVDLQGEQYF
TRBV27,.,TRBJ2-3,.,TGTGCCAGCAGTTTTTTTGGCGCGGGCACAGATACGCAGTATTTT,CASSFFGAGTDTQYF